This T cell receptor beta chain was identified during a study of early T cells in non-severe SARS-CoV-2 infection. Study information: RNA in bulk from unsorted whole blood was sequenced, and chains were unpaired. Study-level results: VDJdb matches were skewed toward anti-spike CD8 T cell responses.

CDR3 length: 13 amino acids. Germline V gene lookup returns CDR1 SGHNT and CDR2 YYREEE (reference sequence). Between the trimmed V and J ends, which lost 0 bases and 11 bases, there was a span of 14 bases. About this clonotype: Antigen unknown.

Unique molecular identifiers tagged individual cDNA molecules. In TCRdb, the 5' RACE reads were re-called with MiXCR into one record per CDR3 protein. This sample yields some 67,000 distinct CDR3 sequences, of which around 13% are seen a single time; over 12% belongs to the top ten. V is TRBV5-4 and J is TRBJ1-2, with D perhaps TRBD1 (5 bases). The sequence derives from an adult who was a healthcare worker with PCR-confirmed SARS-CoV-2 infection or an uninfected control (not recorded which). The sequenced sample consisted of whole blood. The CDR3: CASSLDRPAFYTF. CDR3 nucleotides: TGTGCCAGCAGCTTGGACAGGCCGGCTTTTTACACCTTC.